This entry describes one TCR beta chain. The sample is drawn from a study of technical replicates of blood from a handful of donors. Sequenced by immunoSEQ multiplex PCR; TCRdb stores in-frame clones only, minus some. The sample has 70,000 to 90,000 clones, approximately 90% seen once. The CDR3 extends over 15 amino acids. V shed 5 bases and J 6 bases; nucleotides not matched to a gene: 8. Germline V gene sequence: CDR1 WNHNN, CDR2 SYGVQD (reference sequence). This TCR derives from a human donor in good health. The sequencing sample was made of T cells isolated from PBMCs. J is TRBJ2-1 and V is TRBV10-1, with 9 bases fitting TRBD1. DNA for the CDR3: TGCGCCAGCAGTTACAGGGGGCTATCCGGCAATGAGCAGTTCTTC. It translates to CASSYRGLSGNEQFF.